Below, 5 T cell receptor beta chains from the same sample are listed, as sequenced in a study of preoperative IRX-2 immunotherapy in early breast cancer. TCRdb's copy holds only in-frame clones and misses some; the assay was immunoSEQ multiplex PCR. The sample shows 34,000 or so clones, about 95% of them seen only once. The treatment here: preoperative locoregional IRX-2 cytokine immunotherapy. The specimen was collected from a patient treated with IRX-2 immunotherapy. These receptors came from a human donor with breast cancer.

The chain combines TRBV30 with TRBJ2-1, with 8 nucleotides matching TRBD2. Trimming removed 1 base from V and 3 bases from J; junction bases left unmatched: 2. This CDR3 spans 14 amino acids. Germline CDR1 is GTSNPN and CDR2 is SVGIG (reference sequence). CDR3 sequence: CAWSGGRIYNEQFF. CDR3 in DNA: TGTGCCTGGAGTGGCGGGAGGATCTACAATGAGCAGTTCTTC. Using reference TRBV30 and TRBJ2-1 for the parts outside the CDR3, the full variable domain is SQTIHQWPATLVQPVGSPLSLECTVEGTSNPNLYWYRQAAGRGLQLLFYSVGIGQISSEVPQNLSASRPQDRQFILSSKKLLLSDSGFYLCAWSGGRIYNEQFFGPGTRLTVL.

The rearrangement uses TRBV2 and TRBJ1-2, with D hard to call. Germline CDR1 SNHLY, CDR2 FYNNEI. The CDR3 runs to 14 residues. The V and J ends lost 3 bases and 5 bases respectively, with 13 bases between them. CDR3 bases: TGTGCCAGCAGTGAGGGCCGAACCATATATGGCTACACCTTC. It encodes CASSEGRTIYGYTF.

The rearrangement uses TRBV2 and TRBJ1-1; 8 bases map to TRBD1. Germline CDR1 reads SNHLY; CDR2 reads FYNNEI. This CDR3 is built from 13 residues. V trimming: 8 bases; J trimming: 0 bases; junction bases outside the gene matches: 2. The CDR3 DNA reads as TGTGCCAGCGGGACAGGATTGAACACTGAAGCTTTCTTT. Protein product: CASGTGLNTEAFF.

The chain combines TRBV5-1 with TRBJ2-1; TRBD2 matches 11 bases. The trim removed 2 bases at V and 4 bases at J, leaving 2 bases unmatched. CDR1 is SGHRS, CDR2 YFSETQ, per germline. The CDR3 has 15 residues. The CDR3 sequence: CASSFSSGGYNEQFF. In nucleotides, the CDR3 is TGCGCCAGCAGCTTTTCTAGCGGGGGGTACAATGAGCAGTTCTTC.

DNA of the CDR3: TGCGCCAGCTTTCAAATGGAGGCGGGGGGCTATACCTACGAGCAGTACTTC. Translation gives CASFQMEAGGYTYEQYF. This chain links TRBV23-1 with TRBJ2-7; 8 bases fit TRBD2. TRBV23-1 has ORF status, its function being uncertain. J lost 2 bases, V lost 8 bases, and 17 bases had no gene match. The CDR3 contains 17 residues.